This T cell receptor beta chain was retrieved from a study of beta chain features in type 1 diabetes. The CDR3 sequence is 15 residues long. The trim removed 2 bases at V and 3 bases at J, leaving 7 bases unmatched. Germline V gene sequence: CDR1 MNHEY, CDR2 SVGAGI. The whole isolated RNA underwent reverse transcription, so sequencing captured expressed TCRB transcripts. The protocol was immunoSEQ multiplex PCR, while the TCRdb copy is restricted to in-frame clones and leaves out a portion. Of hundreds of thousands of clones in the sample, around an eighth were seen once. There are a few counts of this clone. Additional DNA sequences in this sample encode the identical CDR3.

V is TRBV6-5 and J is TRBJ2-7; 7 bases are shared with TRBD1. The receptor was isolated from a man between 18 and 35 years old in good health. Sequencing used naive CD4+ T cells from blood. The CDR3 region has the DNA TGTGCCAGCAGTTACAGCTGGACAGGCGACTACGAGCAGTACTTC. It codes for CASSYSWTGDYEQYF.